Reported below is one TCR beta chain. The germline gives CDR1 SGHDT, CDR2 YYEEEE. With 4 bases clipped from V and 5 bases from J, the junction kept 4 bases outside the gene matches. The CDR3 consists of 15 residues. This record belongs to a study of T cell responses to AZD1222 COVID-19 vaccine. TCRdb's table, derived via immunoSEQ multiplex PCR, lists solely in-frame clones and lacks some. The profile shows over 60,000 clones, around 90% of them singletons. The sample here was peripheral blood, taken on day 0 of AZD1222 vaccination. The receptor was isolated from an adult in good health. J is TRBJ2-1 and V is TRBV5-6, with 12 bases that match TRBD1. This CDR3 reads CASSLGTGGHNEQFF. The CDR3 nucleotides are TGTGCCAGCAGCCTAGGGACAGGGGGCCACAATGAGCAGTTCTTC.